Below, 32 T cell receptor beta chains from the same sample are listed, as sequenced in a study of T cell clones after liver transplantation. Only in-frame clones appear in the TCRdb table, and some are missing; sequencing was by immunoSEQ multiplex PCR. The data hold 95,000 to 130,000 clones, with 90% observed a single time. Sequenced here: CD4+ T cells from blood, sampled 12 months after liver transplant. The receptor source for this set is a human patient who received a liver transplant. Some T cells may be graft donor cells.

The gene calls are TRBV19 and TRBJ2-7; TRBD1 matches at 9 bases. J gave up 7 bases and V 5 bases, and 15 bases lay outside the gene matches. Germline-derived CDR1 and CDR2 are LNHDA and SQIVND (reference sequence). The CDR3 has 16 amino acids. The CDR3 nucleotides read TGTGCCAGTAGTCAGGGACAGGGAACGTCCAAGGGTGAGCAGTACTTC. Translation gives CASSQGQGTSKGEQYF.

The rearrangement joins TRBV10-1 to TRBJ2-3; 7 positions match TRBD2. Germline V gives CDR1 WNHNN, CDR2 SYGVQD (reference sequence). CDR3 length: 13 amino acids. J was trimmed by 13 bases and V by 0 bases; bases with no gene match: 7. CDR3 in amino acids: CASSESRESTEYF. The CDR3 bases are TGCGCCAGCAGTGAGTCGCGGGAGTCCACGGAGTATTTT.

This chain joins TRBV7-2 and TRBJ2-3, with D unresolved. This CDR3 is 15 amino acids long. Germline CDR1 and CDR2: SGHTA and FQGNSA. Between the trimmed V and J ends, which lost 5 bases and 2 bases, there was a span of 14 bases. The CDR3 DNA follows: TGTGCCAGCAGCGCCGGTCTGATAACCACAGATACGCAGTATTTT. Translating gives CASSAGLITTDTQYF.

The chain recombines TRBV7-2 with TRBJ2-4, with a possible D match to TRBD1 (5 bases). The CDR3 totals 13 residues. Germline V gives CDR1 SGHTA, CDR2 FQGNSA. V was clipped by 3 bases and J by 8 bases, with 11 bases between them. The CDR3 coding sequence is TGTGCCAGCAGCTTCCCAGGGATCGACATTCAGTACTTC. Its translation is CASSFPGIDIQYF.

A single count supports this clone. CDR3 loop: CASIMTGYTDTQYF. The DNA for the CDR3 is TGTGCCAGCATTATGACAGGCTACACAGATACGCAGTATTTT. This chain joins TRBV28 and TRBJ2-3; perhaps TRBD1 as D (6 bases). Trimming stripped 7 bases from V and 2 bases from J, with 13 bases between. In germline, CDR1 is MDHEN, CDR2 SYDVKM. The CDR3 is 14 residues long.

This clone has a single count. The J gene is TRBJ1-2, the V gene TRBV9; D gene ambiguous. The germline V gene encodes CDR1 SGDLS and CDR2 YYNGEE. The CDR3 consists of 16 residues. Trimming took 0 bases from V and 0 from J, leaving 12 bases between them. The DNA of the CDR3 is TGTGCCAGCAGCGTAGATGCGGGCGGTGCTAACTATGGCTACACCTTC. Translation gives CASSVDAGGANYGYTF.

The chain employs TRBV5-1 and TRBJ2-1; the match to TRBD2 covers 7 bases. V shed 3 bases, J shed 1 base, and the junction held 4 bases outside the gene matches. The CDR3 contains 15 residues. Germline V lookup: CDR1 SGHRS, CDR2 YFSETQ. As DNA, the CDR3 is TGCGCCAGCAGCTCCGGACTAGTTTCCTACAATGAGCAGTTCTTC. Its translation: CASSSGLVSYNEQFF.

V and J are TRBV11-2 and TRBJ2-7; 7 bases line up with TRBD1. This CDR3 has 13 residues. V was pared by 3 bases and J by 7 bases, with 6 bases of the junction left unmatched. Germline CDR1 SGHAT, CDR2 FQNNGV. Written as DNA, the CDR3 is TGTGCCAGCAGCTTCCACATACAGGGGGAGCAGTACTTC. It translates to CASSFHIQGEQYF.

The chain is built from TRBV7-2 and TRBJ2-7; D might be TRBD1 (6 bases). CDR1 and CDR2 (germline): SGHTA, FQGNSA. The CDR3 totals 12 residues. The ends were cut back, 5 bases at V and 7 bases at J, with 12 bases in the middle. The CDR3 loop is CASSEQGREQYF. In DNA, the CDR3 is TGTGCCAGCAGCGAACAGGGCCGGGAGCAGTACTTC.

The rearrangement joins TRBV29-1 to TRBJ1-5; no reliable D call. CDR1 is SQVTM, CDR2 ANQGSEA, per germline. The CDR3 sequence is 12 residues long. The V end was cut by 0 bases, the J end by 11 bases, with 11 bases between. This chain's CDR3 is CSVEDRTKSQHF. The CDR3 DNA reads as TGCAGCGTTGAAGACAGAACAAAATCCCAGCATTTT.

V is TRBV28 and J is TRBJ2-7; 11 bases line up with TRBD2. CDR1 and CDR2 (germline): MDHEN, SYDVKM. CDR3 length equals 15 residues. With V trimmed by 3 bases and J by 7 bases, 8 bases remained unmatched. Here the CDR3 reads CASSFLSGRASEQYF. As DNA, the CDR3 is TGTGCCAGCAGTTTCCTTAGCGGGAGGGCCAGTGAGCAGTACTTC.

The rearrangement joins TRBV9 to TRBJ1-5; 11 bases fit TRBD1. Trimming at V came to 2 bases and at J to 4 bases, leaving 2 bases not matched to a gene. This CDR3 has 15 amino acids. Germline CDR1 and CDR2: SGDLS and YYNGEE. Here the CDR3 DNA reads TGTGCCAGCAGCGTCGGACAGGGGGCAAATCAGCCCCAGCATTTT. Encoded protein: CASSVGQGANQPQHF. The full variable domain, completed using reference TRBV9 and TRBJ1-5, is DSGVTQTPKHLITATGQRVTLRCSPRSGDLSVYWYQQSLDQGLQFLIQYYNGEERAKGNILERFSAQQFPDLHSELNLSSLELGDSALYFCASSVGQGANQPQHFGDGTRLSIL.

V usage is TRBV2 and J usage is TRBJ2-5; TRBD2 matches at 9 bases. In germline, CDR1 is SNHLY, CDR2 FYNNEI. After removal of 3 bases from V and 5 bases from J, the junction contained 10 bases not matched to a gene. The CDR3 covers 16 residues. The CDR3 nucleotides read TGTGCCAGCAGTGAGACTAGCGGTTTTGCTGGGGAGACCCAGTACTTC. Its protein is CASSETSGFAGETQYF.

The chain uses TRBV30 and TRBJ2-5; 9 nucleotides align to TRBD2. CDR3 length equals 15 residues. Trimming took 4 bases from V and 4 from J; bases not matched to a gene: 10. Germline CDR1 GTSNPN, CDR2 SVGIG (reference sequence). The CDR3 nucleotides are TGTGCCTGGACCTCTAGCGGGGCAGCGGGAGAGACCCAGTACTTC. Its protein is CAWTSSGAAGETQYF. The whole variable domain, filled in from reference TRBV30 and TRBJ2-5, reads SQTIHQWPATLVQPVGSPLSLECTVEGTSNPNLYWYRQAAGRGLQLLFYSVGIGQISSEVPQNLSASRPQDRQFILSSKKLLLSDSGFYLCAWTSSGAAGETQYFGPGTRLLVL.

V and J are TRBV5-1 and TRBJ2-2, with D tentatively TRBD1 (6 bases). V was shortened by 6 bases and J by 7 bases, with 19 bases between the two germline ends. CDR3 size: 15 residues. Germline V gene lookup returns CDR1 SGHRS and CDR2 YFSETQ. DNA of the CDR3: TGCGCCAGCAAAGTTACAGGGATTCAGGGCGGGGAGCTGTTTTTT. This gives the protein CASKVTGIQGGELFF.

The rearrangement joins TRBV7-2 to TRBJ2-2; no clear D. V dropped 2 bases and J dropped 0 bases, with 10 bases sitting between them. CDR3 length equals 16 residues. CDR1 SGHTA and CDR2 FQGNSA come from the germline V gene. The CDR3 sequence is CASSLMGFPNTGELFF. CDR3 bases: TGTGCCAGCAGCTTAATGGGGTTTCCGAACACCGGGGAGCTGTTTTTT. Together with reference TRBV7-2 and TRBJ2-2, the CDR3 gives the full variable domain: GAGVSQSPSNKVTEKGKDVELRCDPISGHTALYWYRQSLGQGLEFLIYFQGNSAPDKSGLPSDRFSAERTGGSVSTLTIQRTQQEDSAVYLCASSLMGFPNTGELFFGEGSRLTVL.

A few counts support this clone. The V and J genes are TRBV5-6 and TRBJ2-5; 9 nucleotides line up with TRBD1. Germline trimming cut 6 bases from V and 1 base from J; bases unmatched to any gene: 7. The CDR3 has 15 amino acids. Germline V gives CDR1 SGHDT, CDR2 YYEEEE. For the CDR3, the DNA is TGTGCCAGCACCTACAGGGGGCAACCCCAAGAGACCCAGTACTTC. Translated: CASTYRGQPQETQYF.

The chain links TRBV5-1 to TRBJ2-7; a possible D gene is TRBD1 (7 bases). V lost 5 bases to trimming and J lost 0 bases, with 15 bases between them. In germline, CDR1 is SGHRS, CDR2 YFSETQ. This CDR3 spans 15 amino acids. DNA for the CDR3: TGCGCCAGCAGACGCGGGACAGAAACCTCCTACGAGCAGTACTTC. Its protein is CASRRGTETSYEQYF.

The chain uses TRBV7-3 and TRBJ2-7; D may match TRBD1 or TRBD2 (5 bases each). The germline V and J ends were trimmed by 2 bases and 2 bases, with 16 bases remaining between them. CDR3 size: 16 residues. Germline values: CDR1 SGHTA, CDR2 FQGTGA. Here the CDR3 reads CASSLLPGALPYEQYF. The CDR3 nucleotides are TGTGCCAGCAGCTTACTTCCCGGGGCGCTTCCCTACGAGCAGTACTTC.

This clone was picked up one time. V gene TRBV4-1 combines with J gene TRBJ1-4; D not resolved. Germline CDR1 reads MGHRA; CDR2 reads YSYEKL. V dropped 6 bases and J dropped 7 bases, with 15 bases sitting between them. The CDR3 contains 14 residues. DNA of the CDR3: TGCGCCAGCAGTATTCTCCTACGAACTGAAAAACTGTTTTTT. Amino acid sequence: CASSILLRTEKLFF.

A single count supports this clone. V usage is TRBV30 and J usage is TRBJ2-1, with 15 bases that match TRBD2. The CDR3 has 17 amino acids. CDR1 and CDR2 from the germline V gene are GTSNPN and SVGIG (reference sequence). J gave up 4 bases and V 1 base, and 5 bases lay outside the gene matches. The CDR3 nucleotides are TGTGCCTGGAGTGCCTACGGGACTAGCGGGAGGTACAATGAGCAGTTCTTC. Amino acids: CAWSAYGTSGRYNEQFF.

The gene calls are TRBV5-4 and TRBJ1-2; 8 bases agree with TRBD1. The CDR3 is 14 amino acids. V shed 4 bases, J shed 5 bases, and the junction held 7 bases outside the gene matches. Germline V CDR1 and CDR2: SGHNT, YYREEE (reference sequence). DNA for the CDR3: TGTGCCAGCAGCGGGGACAGGTGGGGATATGGCTACACCTTC. Protein product: CASSGDRWGYGYTF.

Only one count was recorded for this clone. The rearrangement uses TRBV2 and TRBJ1-4, with 8 nucleotides matching TRBD1. Germline loops: CDR1 SNHLY, CDR2 FYNNEI. J lost 8 bases, V lost 3 bases, and 2 bases had no gene match. This CDR3 contains 13 residues. This chain's CDR3 is CASSDRTGEKLFF. As DNA, the CDR3 is TGTGCCAGCAGTGATAGGACAGGGGAAAAACTGTTTTTT.

This chain links TRBV5-1 with TRBJ2-3, with D possibly being TRBD1 (6 bases). V was pared by 0 bases and J by 3 bases, with 14 bases between. CDR3 length equals 16 residues. Germline lookup yields CDR1 SGHRS and CDR2 YFSETQ. CDR3 residues: CASSLEQGSGTDTQYF. CDR3 nucleotides: TGCGCCAGCAGCTTGGAGCAGGGGTCGGGTACAGATACGCAGTATTTT. Combining the CDR3 with reference TRBV5-1 and TRBJ2-3 gives the whole variable domain KAGVTQTPRYLIKTRGQQVTLSCSPISGHRSVSWYQQTPGQGLQFLFEYFSETQRNKGNFPGRFSGRQFSNSRSEMNVSTLELGDSALYLCASSLEQGSGTDTQYFGPGTRLTVL.

This sequence joins TRBV5-1 and TRBJ2-3, with a tentative D call TRBD1 (5 bases). The V and J ends lost 4 bases and 0 bases respectively, with 9 bases between them. This CDR3 contains 14 residues. Looked up from germline, CDR1 is SGHRS and CDR2 is YFSETQ. The CDR3 spells CASSATASTDTQYF. The CDR3 DNA follows: TGCGCCAGCAGCGCGACAGCTAGCACAGATACGCAGTATTTT.

The V call is TRBV7-3, the J call TRBJ2-1; 9 nucleotides align to TRBD2. CDR1 is SGHTA, CDR2 FQGTGA, per germline. Trimming cost V 3 bases and J 7 bases; bases outside gene matches: 10. The length of the CDR3 is 16 residues. CDR3 DNA sequence: TGTGCCAGCAGCTTCGGCGGGAGGGCCGGTTGGAATGAGCAGTTCTTC. Its translation is CASSFGGRAGWNEQFF.

This clone was observed at least ten times. The chain uses TRBV9 and TRBJ2-3, with no clear D. CDR1 is SGDLS and CDR2 is YYNGEE in the germline V gene. The V end was cut by 0 bases, the J end by 8 bases, with 10 bases between. The CDR3 length is 13 residues. The CDR3 sequence is CASSVEGMGTQYF. CDR3 in DNA: TGTGCCAGCAGCGTAGAGGGAATGGGTACGCAGTATTTT.

CDR3 in amino acids: CAIYRDREGANYGYTF. CDR3 nucleotides: TGTGCCATCTACCGGGACAGGGAGGGTGCTAACTATGGCTACACCTTC. The chain links TRBV10-3 to TRBJ1-2; 9 nucleotides align to TRBD1. The V gene end was trimmed by 8 bases and the J gene end by 0 bases; junction bases not matched to a gene: 10. Looked up from germline, CDR1 is ENHRY and CDR2 is SYGVKD. The CDR3 extends over 16 amino acids.

The chain couples TRBV19 to TRBJ1-2; D remains unclear. Germline V gene lookup returns CDR1 LNHDA and CDR2 SQIVND (reference sequence). V was shortened by 6 bases and J by 4 bases, with 12 bases between the two germline ends. The CDR3 is 13 residues long. The CDR3 here is CASSEMNFYGYTF. As DNA, the CDR3 is TGTGCCAGTAGCGAGATGAACTTCTATGGCTACACCTTC.

The chain employs TRBV9 and TRBJ1-2, with TRBD1 as a possible D gene (5 bases). V was pared by 6 bases and J by 3 bases, with 15 bases between. Germline-derived CDR1 and CDR2 are SGDLS and YYNGEE. The CDR3 sequence is 14 residues long. This chain's CDR3 is CASTPGVFDYGYTF. The DNA for the CDR3 is TGTGCCAGCACCCCGGGGGTATTTGACTATGGCTACACCTTC. Together with reference TRBV9 and TRBJ1-2, the CDR3 gives the full variable domain: DSGVTQTPKHLITATGQRVTLRCSPRSGDLSVYWYQQSLDQGLQFLIQYYNGEERAKGNILERFSAQQFPDLHSELNLSSLELGDSALYFCASTPGVFDYGYTFGSGTRLTVV.

This chain joins TRBV14 and TRBJ1-2, with D possibly being TRBD1 (5 bases). From germline, CDR1 is SGHDN and CDR2 FVKESK. The CDR3 consists of 16 residues. V lost 6 bases to trimming and J lost 1 base, with 18 bases between them. CDR3 region: CASSYGTGLLNYGYTF. DNA for the CDR3: TGTGCCAGCAGTTACGGGACGGGCCTGCTTAACTATGGCTACACCTTC.

The genes are TRBV18 and TRBJ1-2; D is unclear. V dropped 1 base and J dropped 4 bases, with 7 bases sitting between them. Germline assignment: CDR1 KGHSH and CDR2 LQKENI. The CDR3 is made up of 13 amino acids. CDR3 nucleotide sequence: TGTGCCAGCTCACCACGGACGGGCTATGGCTACACCTTC. This sequence encodes CASSPRTGYGYTF.